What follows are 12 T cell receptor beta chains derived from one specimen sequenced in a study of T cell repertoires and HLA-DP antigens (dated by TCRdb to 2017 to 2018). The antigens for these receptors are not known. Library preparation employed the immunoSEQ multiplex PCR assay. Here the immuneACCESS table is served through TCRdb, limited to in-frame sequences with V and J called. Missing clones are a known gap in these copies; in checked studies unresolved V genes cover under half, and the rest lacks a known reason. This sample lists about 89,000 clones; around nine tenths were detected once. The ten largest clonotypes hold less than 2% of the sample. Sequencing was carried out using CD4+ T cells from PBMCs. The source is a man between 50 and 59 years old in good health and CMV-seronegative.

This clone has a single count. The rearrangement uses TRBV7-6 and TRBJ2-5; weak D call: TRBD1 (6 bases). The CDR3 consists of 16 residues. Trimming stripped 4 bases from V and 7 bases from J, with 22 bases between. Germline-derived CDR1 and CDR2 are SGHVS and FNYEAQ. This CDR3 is CASSSHPGTSVTTQYF. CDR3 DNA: TGTGCCAGCAGCTCACATCCCGGGACATCGGTTACGACCCAGTACTTC.

The CDR3 protein is CASRAGFRGYTF. Written as DNA, the CDR3 is TGTGCCAGCAGGGCAGGATTTCGCGGCTACACCTTC. The chain employs TRBV6-5 and TRBJ1-2; D is unclear. This CDR3 region has 12 residues. Trimming cost V 6 bases and J 8 bases, with 13 bases left between them. From germline, CDR1 is MNHEY and CDR2 SVGAGI.

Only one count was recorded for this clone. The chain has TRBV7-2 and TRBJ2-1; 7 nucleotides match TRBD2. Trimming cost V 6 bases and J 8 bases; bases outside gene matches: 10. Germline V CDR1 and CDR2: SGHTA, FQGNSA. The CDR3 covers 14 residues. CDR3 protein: CASSLGLVIDEQFF. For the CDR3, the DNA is TGTGCCAGCAGTCTCGGACTAGTAATTGATGAGCAGTTCTTC.

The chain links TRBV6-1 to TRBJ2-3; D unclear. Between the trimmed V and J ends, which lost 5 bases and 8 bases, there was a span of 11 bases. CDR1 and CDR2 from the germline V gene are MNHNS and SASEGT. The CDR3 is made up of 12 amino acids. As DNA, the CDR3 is TGTGCCAGCAGTATACACCCAGGTACGCAGTATTTT. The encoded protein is CASSIHPGTQYF.

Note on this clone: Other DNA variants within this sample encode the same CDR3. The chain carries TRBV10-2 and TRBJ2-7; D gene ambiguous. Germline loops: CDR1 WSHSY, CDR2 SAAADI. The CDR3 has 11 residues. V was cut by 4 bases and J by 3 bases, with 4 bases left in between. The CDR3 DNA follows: TGCGCCAGCAGTGCCGGCTACGAGCAGTACTTC. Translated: CASSAGYEQYF.

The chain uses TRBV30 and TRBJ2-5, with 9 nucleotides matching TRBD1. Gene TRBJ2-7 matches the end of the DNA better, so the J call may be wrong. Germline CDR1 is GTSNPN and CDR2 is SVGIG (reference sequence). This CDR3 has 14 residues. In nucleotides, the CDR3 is TGTGCCTGGAGGGGGACAGGGATGTCCTACGAGCAGTACTTC. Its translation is CAWRGTGMSYEQYF.

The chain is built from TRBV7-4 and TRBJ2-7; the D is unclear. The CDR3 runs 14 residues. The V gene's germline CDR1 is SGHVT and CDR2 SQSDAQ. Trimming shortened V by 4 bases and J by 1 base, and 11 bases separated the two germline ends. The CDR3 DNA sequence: TGTGCCAGCAGCTCCGTACACAGTTCCTACGAGCAGTACTTC. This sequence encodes CASSSVHSSYEQYF.

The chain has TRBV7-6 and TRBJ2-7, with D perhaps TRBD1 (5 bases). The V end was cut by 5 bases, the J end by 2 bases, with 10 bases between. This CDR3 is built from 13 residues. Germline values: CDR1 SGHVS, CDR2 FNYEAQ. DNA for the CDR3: TGTGCCAGCAGCCCGGGCAGGGCCTACGAGCAGTACTTC. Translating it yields CASSPGRAYEQYF.

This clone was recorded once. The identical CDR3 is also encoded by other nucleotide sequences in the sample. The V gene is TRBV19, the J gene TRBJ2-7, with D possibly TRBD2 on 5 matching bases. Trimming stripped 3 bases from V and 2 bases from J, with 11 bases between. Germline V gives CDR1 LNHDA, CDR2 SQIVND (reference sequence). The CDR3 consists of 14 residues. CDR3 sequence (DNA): TGTGCCAGTAGTATGAGGGCTCCGGCCTACGAGCAGTACTTC. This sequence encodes CASSMRAPAYEQYF.

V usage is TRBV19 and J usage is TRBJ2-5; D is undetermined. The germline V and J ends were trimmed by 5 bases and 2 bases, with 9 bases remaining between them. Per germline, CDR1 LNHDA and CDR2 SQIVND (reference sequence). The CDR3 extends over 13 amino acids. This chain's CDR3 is CASSDVRQETQYF. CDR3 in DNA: TGTGCCAGTAGTGATGTCAGACAAGAGACCCAGTACTTC.

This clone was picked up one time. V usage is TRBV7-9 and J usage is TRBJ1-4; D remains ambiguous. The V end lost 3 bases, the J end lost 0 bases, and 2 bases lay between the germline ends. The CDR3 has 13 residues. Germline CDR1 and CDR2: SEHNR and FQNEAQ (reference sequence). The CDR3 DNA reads TGTGCCAGCAGCTTTTCAACTAATGAAAAACTGTTTTTT. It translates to CASSFSTNEKLFF.

CDR3: CASSFRGTANEKLFF. The CDR3 nucleotides are TGTGCCAGCAGTTTTAGGGGAACGGCTAATGAAAAACTGTTTTTT. The chain recombines TRBV27 with TRBJ1-4, with a possible D match to TRBD1 (5 bases). Germline CDR1 reads MNHEY; CDR2 reads SMNVEV (reference sequence). The CDR3 loop spans 15 amino acids. Trimming took off 3 bases at V and 3 bases at J, with 11 bases between the two ends.